This is a list of T cell receptor beta chains from one sample in a study of tissue T cells after allogeneic stem cell transplantation. The assay was immunoSEQ multiplex PCR, and TCRdb's table has in-frame clones only and misses some. The sample holds roughly 2,500 clones; roughly 70% are singletons and the top ten take roughly 15%. The sequencing used colon tissue, collected at autopsy. The receptors originated from a male patient at least 60 years old with steroid-refractory graft-versus-host disease after an allogeneic stem cell transplant. These T cells may partly come from the graft donor. Both conserved end residues are part of each CDR3. The D gene is left open where the match is weak. Size tells how often a clone was seen (once, few, many) or the class of an expanded clone, and some rows leave it out.

V gene	clone size	D gene	J gene	CDR3 DNA	CDR3 protein
TRBV6-5	-	TRBD1	TRBJ2-7	TGTGCCAGCGGGACAGGCCGATACTACGAGCAGTACTTC	CASGTGRYYEQYF
TRBV28	few	-	TRBJ1-5	TGTGCCAGCAGTCCTCTAGGGGGGAATCAGCCCCAGCATTTT	CASSPLGGNQPQHF
TRBV28	-	-	TRBJ1-1	TGTGCCAGCATCCGGTCGGGCCCGCGGGGATCTGAAGCTTTCTTT	CASIRSGPRGSEAFF
TRBV2	-	TRBD2	TRBJ2-3	TGTGCCAGCAGTGCACTAGCGGGGGCCGGAGATACGCAGTATTTT	CASSALAGAGDTQYF
TRBV11-2	-	-	TRBJ1-1	TGTGCCAGCAGCCCAGAAGTTCAGAGGGCTGAAGCTTTCTTT	CASSPEVQRAEAFF
TRBV7-9	-	TRBD1	TRBJ2-5	TGTGCCAGCAGCTTCAGGGGGCTGGGGAATATGTATGGGACCCAGTACTTC	CASSFRGLGNMYGTQYF
TRBV5-1	-	TRBD1	TRBJ2-2	TGCGCCAGCAGCTACGGACAGGGACGGAACACCGGGGAGCTGTTTTTT	CASSYGQGRNTGELFF
TRBV28	once	-	TRBJ2-2	TGTGCCAGCAGTCCCCACTCAGATAACACCGGGGAGCTGTTTTTT	CASSPHSDNTGELFF
TRBV7-6	-	TRBD1	TRBJ2-2	TGTGCCAGCAGCCCGCAGGGGGCTGGCGGGGAGCTGTTTTTT	CASSPQGAGGELFF
TRBV5-5	once	-	TRBJ2-5	TGTGCCAGCAGCTTGTTGGCAGGAGGACAAGAGACCCAGTACTTC	CASSLLAGGQETQYF
TRBV2	-	TRBD1	TRBJ1-3	TGTGCCAGCGGACAGGGCTACTCTGGAAACACCATATATTTT	CASGQGYSGNTIYF
TRBV5-1	-	-	TRBJ2-7	TGCGCCAGCAGCCCCAACCCTCTCTCCTACGAGCAGTACTTC	CASSPNPLSYEQYF
TRBV5-6	few	TRBD1	TRBJ1-2	TGTGCCAGCAGCGCATCACTACAGGGGAGGGATGGCTACACCTTC	CASSASLQGRDGYTF
TRBV9	-	-	TRBJ2-1	TGTGCCAGCAGCGTAGAAAAGTCCCTCTCCCGCTCCTACAATGAGCAGTTCTTC	CASSVEKSLSRSYNEQFF
TRBV5-1	-	-	TRBJ1-1	TGCGCCAGCAGCCACACGACGGGGTACACTGAAGCTTTCTTT	CASSHTTGYTEAFF
TRBV3-1/TRBV3-2	-	-	TRBJ2-3	TGTGCCAGCAGCCAGAAAGCGACTTCCCGCACAGATACGCAGTATTTT	CASSQKATSRTDTQYF
TRBV7-2	-	-	TRBJ2-7	TGTGCCAGCAGCACTTACTACGAGCAGTACTTC	CASSTYYEQYF
TRBV27	-	-	TRBJ2-2	TGTGCCAGCAGCCCTCCAGGCGATTACTCGAACACCGGGGAGCTGTTTTTT	CASSPPGDYSNTGELFF
TRBV6-2/TRBV6-3	-	-	TRBJ2-7	TGTGCCAGCAGTTACAGCGCCTACGAGCAGTACTTC	CASSYSAYEQYF
TRBV4-3	few	-	TRBJ1-6	TGCGCCAGCAGCCAAGCCGGGAGCTCCTATAATTCACCCCTCCACTTT	CASSQAGSSYNSPLHF
TRBV3-1/TRBV3-2	few	-	TRBJ2-7	TGTGCCAGCAGCCAAGTTAGGGACTCCTACGAGCAGTACTTC	CASSQVRDSYEQYF
TRBV10-3	-	TRBD1	TRBJ1-1	TGTGCCATCAGCGAACAGGGGGAAGCTTTCTTT	CAISEQGEAFF
TRBV7-2	few	TRBD2	TRBJ2-3	TGTGCCAGCATCCTAGGGTTAGCGGGGGGCGCAGATACGCAGTATTTT	CASILGLAGGADTQYF
TRBV10-3	-	-	TRBJ1-2	TGTGCCATCAGTACAGGCGAGGGCTACACCTTC	CAISTGEGYTF
TRBV10-1	-	TRBD2	TRBJ2-3	TGCGCCAGCAGTGAGTCCCTAACAGCGGGGGGTCCTCCTCCAGATACGCAGTATTTT	CASSESLTAGGPPPDTQYF
TRBV9	-	-	TRBJ1-1	TGTGCCAGCAGCGAGGGTCCGGGGACTGAAGCTTTCTTT	CASSEGPGTEAFF
TRBV5-1	-	-	TRBJ1-1	TGCGCCAGCAGCCCCTCGGTGAACACTGAAGCTTTCTTT	CASSPSVNTEAFF
TRBV27	-	-	TRBJ2-5	TGTGCCAGCAAGACCCAGCAAGAGACCCAGTACTTC	CASKTQQETQYF
TRBV7-2	-	-	TRBJ1-4	TGTGCCAGCAGCCAGGGTTTGAAAGAAAAACTGTTTTTT	CASSQGLKEKLFF
TRBV5-1	-	TRBD2	TRBJ2-5	TGCGCCAGCACCACGGGCAGCGGGGGATACGAGACCCAGTACTTC	CASTTGSGGYETQYF
TRBV12-3/TRBV12-4	-	-	TRBJ2-1	TGTGCCAGCAGTTTTCACCGCTACAATGAGCAGTTCTTC	CASSFHRYNEQFF
TRBV30	-	-	TRBJ2-1	TGTGCCTGGAGGCGGGCGGGGAATGAGCAGTTCTTC	CAWRRAGNEQFF
TRBV27	-	TRBD1	TRBJ1-2	TGTGCCAGCAGTAGGAGACAGGGGGATGGCTACACCTTC	CASSRRQGDGYTF
TRBV19	-	TRBD1	TRBJ1-5	TGTGCCAGTAGTATATGGACAGGTCCCAATCAGCCCCAGCATTTT	CASSIWTGPNQPQHF
TRBV7-8	-	TRBD1	TRBJ1-1	TGTGCCAGCAGCTTAACAGGGGGTACTGAAGCTTTCTTT	CASSLTGGTEAFF